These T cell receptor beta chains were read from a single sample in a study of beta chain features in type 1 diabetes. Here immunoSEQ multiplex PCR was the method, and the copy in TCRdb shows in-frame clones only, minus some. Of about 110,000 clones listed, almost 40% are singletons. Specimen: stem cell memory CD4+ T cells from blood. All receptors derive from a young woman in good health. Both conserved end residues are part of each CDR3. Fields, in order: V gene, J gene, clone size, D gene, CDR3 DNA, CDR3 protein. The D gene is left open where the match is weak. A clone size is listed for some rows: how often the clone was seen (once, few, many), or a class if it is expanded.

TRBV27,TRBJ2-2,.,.,TGTGCCAGCAAAGCGTATAGCGTGGGGGAGCTGTTTTTT,CASKAYSVGELFF
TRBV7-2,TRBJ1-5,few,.,TGTGCCAGCAGCTGGGCCGGGGGAAATAGACATGGCAATCAGCCCCAGCATTTT,CASSWAGGNRHGNQPQHF
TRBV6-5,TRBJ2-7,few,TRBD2,TGTGCCAGCAGGGGACTAGCGGGCGGCGAGCAGTACTTC,CASRGLAGGEQYF
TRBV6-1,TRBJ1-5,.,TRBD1,TGTGCCAGCGGTCATCAGGGGGCAAATCAGCCCCAGCATTTT,CASGHQGANQPQHF
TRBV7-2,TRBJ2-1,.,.,TGTGCCAGCAGCTCCACGGGCAATGAGCAGTTCTTC,CASSSTGNEQFF
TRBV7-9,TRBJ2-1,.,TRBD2,TGTGCCAGCAGTTCTCTAGCGGGAGCTTACAATGAGCAGTTCTTC,CASSSLAGAYNEQFF
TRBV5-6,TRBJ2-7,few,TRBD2,TGTGCCAGCAGCTGGATGACTAGCGGGACACACTACGAGCAGTACTTC,CASSWMTSGTHYEQYF
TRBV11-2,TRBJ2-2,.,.,TGTGCCAGCAGCTTGCGACAGGCAATCACCACCGGGGAGCTGTTTTTT,CASSLRQAITTGELFF
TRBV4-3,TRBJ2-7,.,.,TGCGCCAGCAGCCAAGCCAGGGACTTCTCCTACGAGCAGTACTTC,CASSQARDFSYEQYF
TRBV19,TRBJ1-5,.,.,TGTGCCAGTAGTATAGGGGCGGGGGGCTCAGCTCAGCCCCAGCATTTT,CASSIGAGGSAQPQHF
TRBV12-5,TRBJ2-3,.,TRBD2,TGTGCTAGTGCCCCTGGAGCGGGAGTGCGCGATACGCAGTATTTT,CASAPGAGVRDTQYF
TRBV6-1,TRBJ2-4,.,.,TGTGCCAGCAGCACTCGGAATCTCGGGAACATTCAGTACTTC,CASSTRNLGNIQYF
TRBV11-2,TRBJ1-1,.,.,TGTGCCAGCAGCTTTCGACAGGCCGAGAACACTGAAGCTTTCTTT,CASSFRQAENTEAFF
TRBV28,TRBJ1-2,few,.,TGTGCCAGCTCGGGGTTTGGCTACACCTTC,CASSGFGYTF
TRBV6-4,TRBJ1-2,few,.,TGTGCCAGCAGTGCGTCGGGTTTTGGCTATGGCTACACCTTC,CASSASGFGYGYTF
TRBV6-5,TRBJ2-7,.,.,TGTGCCAGCAGTGATCGGTACGAGCAGTACTTC,CASSDRYEQYF
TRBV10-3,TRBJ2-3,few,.,TGTGCCATCAGTGCCCTAGGACAGCCTAGCACAGATACGCAGTATTTT,CAISALGQPSTDTQYF
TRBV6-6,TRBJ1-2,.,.,TGTGCCAGCAGTTACTCTGAACGGTTCTATGGCTACACCTTC,CASSYSERFYGYTF
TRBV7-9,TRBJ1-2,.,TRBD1,TGTGCCAGCAGCTTGGGCCGGGACAGGGGTGGCTACACCTTC,CASSLGRDRGGYTF
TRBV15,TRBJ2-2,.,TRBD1,TGTGCCACCAGCAGTCTTCCGGGACAGGGTCGTATCGGGGAGCTGTTTTTT,CATSSLPGQGRIGELFF
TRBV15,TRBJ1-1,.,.,TGTGCCACCAGCGCCCTGCGGGGGACCAGGAGGAACACTGAAGCTTTCTTT,CATSALRGTRRNTEAFF
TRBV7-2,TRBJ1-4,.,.,TGTGCCAGCAGCGCCCAGCGATCAACTAATGAAAAACTGTTTTTT,CASSAQRSTNEKLFF
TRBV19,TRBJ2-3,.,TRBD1,TGTGCCAGTAGTATTTCGGGACAGCCGTCTAGTACGCAGTATTTT,CASSISGQPSSTQYF
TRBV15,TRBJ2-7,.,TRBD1,TGTGCCACCAGCAGAGGGACCGGGACAGGGGTTTTCGAGCAGTACTTC,CATSRGTGTGVFEQYF
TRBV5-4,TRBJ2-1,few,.,TGTGCCAGCAGCTTGGCCACTAGCTATGAGCAGTTCTTC,CASSLATSYEQFF
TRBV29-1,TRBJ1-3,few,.,TGCAGCGTTGTTGAGGCAGGGGCCCATACCTCTGGAAACACCATATATTTT,CSVVEAGAHTSGNTIYF
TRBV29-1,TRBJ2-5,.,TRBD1,TGCAGCGTTAAAGGACAGGGCGAGACCCAGTACTTC,CSVKGQGETQYF
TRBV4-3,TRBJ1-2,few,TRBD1,TGCGCCAGCACCCGCACCGGGACAGGGGGCTATGGCTACACCTTC,CASTRTGTGGYGYTF
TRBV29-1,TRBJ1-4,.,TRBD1,TGCAGCGTTGGAGGACAGGGGAGGAAAAAACTGTTTTTT,CSVGGQGRKKLFF
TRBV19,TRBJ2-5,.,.,TGTGCCAGTAGTCCAACCACTTGGGAGACCCAGTACTTC,CASSPTTWETQYF
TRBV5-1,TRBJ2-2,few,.,TGCGCCAGCAGCTTGGCTCCTCTCAGGGCGACCGGGGAGCTGTTTTTT,CASSLAPLRATGELFF
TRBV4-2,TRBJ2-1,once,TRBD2,TGTGCCAGCAGCCAAGGGACGACTAGCGCTTACAATGAGCAGTTCTTC,CASSQGTTSAYNEQFF
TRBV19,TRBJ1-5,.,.,TGTGCCAGTAGTATACAGGTCGGTCAGCCCCAGCATTTT,CASSIQVGQPQHF
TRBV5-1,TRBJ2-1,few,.,TGCGCCAGCAGCTTGGGGGCTAGCGTCAACAATGAGCAGTTCTTC,CASSLGASVNNEQFF
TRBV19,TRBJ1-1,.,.,TGTGCCAGTAGTATGCGCGGGGGGGACACTGAAGCTTTCTTT,CASSMRGGDTEAFF
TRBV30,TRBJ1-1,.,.,TGTGCCTGGAGCGTGACACAGAACACTGAAGCTTTCTTT,CAWSVTQNTEAFF
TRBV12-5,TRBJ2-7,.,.,TGTGCTAGTTCAGCAGGAAGCTCCTACGAGCAGTACTTC,CASSAGSSYEQYF
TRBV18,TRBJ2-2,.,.,TGTGCCAGCTCACAGAGTATCGGGGAGCTGTTTTTT,CASSQSIGELFF
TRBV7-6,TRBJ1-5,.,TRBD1,TGTGCCAGCAGCTTAGGACAGGGGAAGGATCAGCCCCAGCATTTT,CASSLGQGKDQPQHF
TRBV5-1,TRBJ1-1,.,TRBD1,TGCGCCAGCAGCTTAGAGATTACAGGGGAAGGGACTGAAGCTTTCTTT,CASSLEITGEGTEAFF
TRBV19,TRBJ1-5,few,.,TGTGCCAGTGGGGGGGCCCGAGGGAGGCCCCAGCATTTT,CASGGARGRPQHF
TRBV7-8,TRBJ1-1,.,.,TGTGCCAGCAGCACAACTCTGACAGTAAACACTGAAGCTTTCTTT,CASSTTLTVNTEAFF
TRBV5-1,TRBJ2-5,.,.,TGCGCCAGCAGCTCCCGGGGGTCAGGGACCCAGTACTTC,CASSSRGSGTQYF
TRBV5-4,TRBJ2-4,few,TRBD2,TGTGCCAGCAGAACTAGCGGGGCAACCAAAAACATTCAGTACTTC,CASRTSGATKNIQYF
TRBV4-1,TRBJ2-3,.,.,TGCGCCAGCAGCCTAGTCAGCACAGATACGCAGTATTTT,CASSLVSTDTQYF
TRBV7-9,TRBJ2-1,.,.,TGTGCCAGCAGCTTATTCGAGGGTCCCTCCTACAATGAGCAGTTCTTC,CASSLFEGPSYNEQFF
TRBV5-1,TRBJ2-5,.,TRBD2,TGCGCCAGCAGCTTACTAGCGGGAGAGGAGACCCAGTACTTC,CASSLLAGEETQYF
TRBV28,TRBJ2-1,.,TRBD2,TGTGCCAGCAGTTTAGGGGCTAGCGGGAGGCGAAATGAGCAGTTCTTC,CASSLGASGRRNEQFF
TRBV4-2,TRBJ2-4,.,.,TGTGCCAGCAGCCAGATCACCACTAGTTACAAAAACATTCAGTACTTC,CASSQITTSYKNIQYF
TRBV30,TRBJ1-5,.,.,TGTGCCTGGAGTGCGGGATATGGTCAGCCCCAGCATTTT,CAWSAGYGQPQHF
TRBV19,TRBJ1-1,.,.,TGTGCCAGTAGTACCCGACTCGGCGGTGAAGCTTTCTTT,CASSTRLGGEAFF
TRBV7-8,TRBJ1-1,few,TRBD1,TGTGCCAGCAGCTTAGTTGGACAGGTAAAGGCTTTCTTT,CASSLVGQVKAFF
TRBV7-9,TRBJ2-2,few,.,TGTGCCAGCAGCTTAGGTAGCGGTTACACCGGGGAGCTGTTTTTT,CASSLGSGYTGELFF
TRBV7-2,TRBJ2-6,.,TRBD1,TGTGCCAGCAGCTACGTCCCGGGACAGGGGACGGGGGCCAACGTCCTGACTTTC,CASSYVPGQGTGANVLTF
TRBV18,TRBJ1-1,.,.,TGTGCCAGCTCAAAGGTCGCCGGGTCCCTGAACACTGAAGCTTTCTTT,CASSKVAGSLNTEAFF
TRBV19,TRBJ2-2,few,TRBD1,TGTGCCACCCGTTCCAGGACAGGGAACACCGGGGAGCTGTTTTTT,CATRSRTGNTGELFF
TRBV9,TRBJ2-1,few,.,TGTGCCAGCAGCGTAACTGGGGCAGTGGGCAATGAGCAGTTCTTC,CASSVTGAVGNEQFF
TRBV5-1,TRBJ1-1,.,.,TGCGCCAGCAGCTACGGAAGGACAGAAGCTTTCTTT,CASSYGRTEAFF
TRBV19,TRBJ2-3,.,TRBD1,TGTGCCACGTCAGGGGGCGTCGGCACAGATACGCAGTATTTT,CATSGGVGTDTQYF
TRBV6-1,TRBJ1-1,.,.,TGTGCCAGCATGTCGGCGGTGAACACTGAAGCTTTCTTT,CASMSAVNTEAFF